The 9 T cell receptor beta chains below all came from one sample that was sequenced in a study of blood T cell repertoires in COVID-19. Produced via immunoSEQ multiplex PCR; TCRdb's table is partial and in-frame only. The data contain about 180,000 clones, just under 80% of them seen just once; the ten biggest clones take up about 7%. Sequencing used peripheral blood. The receptor set was obtained from a man in his 70s with active or convalescent COVID-19.

This clone occurred a few times. The chain employs TRBV7-9 and TRBJ2-3; 9 bases map to TRBD2. The ends lost 5 bases at V and 1 base at J; junction bases unmatched: 1. The V gene's germline CDR1 is SEHNR and CDR2 FQNEAQ (reference sequence). This CDR3 spans 14 amino acids. The CDR3 region has the DNA TGTGCCAGCAGCCGACTAGCGGGCACAGATACGCAGTATTTT. Protein: CASSRLAGTDTQYF.

The chain uses TRBV28 and TRBJ1-4; 9 bases line up with TRBD1. Per the germline V gene, CDR1 is MDHEN and CDR2 is SYDVKM. The CDR3 consists of 14 residues. The junction had 6 bases not matched to a gene; V was cut back by 5 bases and J by 8 bases. The CDR3 coding sequence is TGTGCCAGCAGTCCTACAGGGGGCGACGAAAAACTGTTTTTT. This gives the protein CASSPTGGDEKLFF.

The V gene is TRBV10-1, the J gene TRBJ2-7, with 13 bases lining up with TRBD2. The trim removed 3 bases at V and 7 bases at J, leaving 9 bases unmatched. This CDR3 region has 16 residues. CDR1 WNHNN and CDR2 SYGVQD come from the germline V gene (reference sequence). The CDR3 protein is CASSETGTSGIGEQYF. The CDR3 DNA reads TGCGCCAGCAGTGAAACCGGGACTAGCGGGATCGGTGAGCAGTACTTC.

V and J are TRBV28 and TRBJ2-2; D call uncertain. The germline gives CDR1 MDHEN, CDR2 SYDVKM. The CDR3 runs to 13 residues. V gave up 3 bases and J gave up 2 bases, with 4 bases separating them. The chain's CDR3 is CASSFRNTGELFF. The CDR3 region has the DNA TGTGCCAGCAGTTTCCGTAACACCGGGGAGCTGTTTTTT.

J is TRBJ2-5 and V is TRBV2; D is possibly TRBD2 (5 bases). Germline CDR1 reads SNHLY; CDR2 reads FYNNEI. CDR3 length: 13 residues. The V end lost 5 bases, the J end lost 2 bases, and 9 bases lay between the germline ends. DNA of the CDR3: TGTGCCAGCAGTCGGACTGGACAAGAGACCCAGTACTTC. This encodes CASSRTGQETQYF. The full variable domain, in which reference TRBV2 and TRBJ2-5 provide the parts outside the CDR3, is EPEVTQTPSHQVTQMGQEVILRCVPISNHLYFYWYRQILGQKVEFLVSFYNNEISEKSEIFDDQFSVERPDGSNFTLKIRSTKLEDSAMYFCASSRTGQETQYFGPGTRLLVL.

The J gene is TRBJ2-7, the V gene TRBV20-1; maybe TRBD1 (8 bases). Looked up from germline, CDR1 is DFQATT and CDR2 is SNEGSKA (reference sequence). Trimming removed 3 bases at V and 0 bases at J, with 21 bases between. This CDR3 contains 17 residues. CDR3 sequence reads: CSASQRGGGQASYEQYF. CDR3 nucleotide sequence: TGCAGTGCTAGTCAACGAGGGGGGGGACAGGCCTCCTACGAGCAGTACTTC.

The genes are TRBV9 and TRBJ2-7, with D perhaps matching TRBD1 (5 bases). The V end lost 4 bases, the J end lost 3 bases, and 11 bases lay between the germline ends. The germline gives CDR1 SGDLS, CDR2 YYNGEE. The CDR3 runs to 13 residues. The CDR3, as DNA: TGTGCCAGCAGCCCCCACACAGGCTACGAGCAGTACTTC. Translating gives CASSPHTGYEQYF.

V is TRBV24-1 and J is TRBJ2-2; TRBD1 matches at 9 bases. Germline CDR1 is KGHDR and CDR2 is SFDVKD. Losses at the gene ends were 2 bases for V and 7 bases for J; bases not matched to a gene: 7. This CDR3 has 16 residues. CDR3 amino acids: CATSDSGTGINGELFF. The CDR3 coding sequence is TGTGCCACCAGTGATTCCGGGACAGGGATTAACGGGGAGCTGTTTTTT.

The chain links TRBV2 to TRBJ2-2; 10 bases are a match to TRBD2. Germline CDR1 reads SNHLY; CDR2 reads FYNNEI. J lost 1 base, V lost 5 bases, and 7 bases had no gene match. There are 17 residues in the CDR3. CDR3 DNA: TGTGCCAGCAGTTCTCCGTTAGCGGGAGGGAACACCGGGGAGCTGTTTTTT. Translation: CASSSPLAGGNTGELFF.